Each of the 24 T cell receptor beta chains below was sequenced from the same sample in a study of Tregs in tolerant kidney transplant recipients. Repertoires were generated with immunoSEQ multiplex PCR, while TCRdb's copy carries only in-frame clones and drops some. The repertoire table contains approximately 35,000 clones. The source material was CD8+ T cells from blood, sampled before the transplant. These receptors originate from a human donor who received a combined kidney and bone marrow transplant.

Note on this clone: The CDR3 end is not reached by the read, which stops 3 residues before it; the germline J gene fills it in. The V and J genes are TRBV23-1 and TRBJ2-7, with D possibly being TRBD1 (7 bases). TRBV23-1 is given ORF status, its function remaining uncertain. The CDR3 has 20 residues. Trimming removed 0 bases from V and 0 bases from J, with 24 bases in between. The DNA read from the CDR3 is TGCGCCAGCAGTCAATCGCTCCGGCGGGACAGTTACTGGAGCTCCTACGAG. Its protein product is CASSQSLRRDSYWSSYE. The CDR3 reads in full as CASSQSLRRDSYWSSYEQYF.

Details on this clone: The CDR3 end falls 3 residues outside the read, so it is completed with the germline J gene. The chain employs TRBV20-1 and TRBJ2-3, with D tentatively TRBD1 (6 bases). Trimming shortened V by 6 bases and J by 0 bases, and 13 bases separated the two germline ends. Germline CDR1 is DFQATT and CDR2 is SNEGSKA (reference sequence). The CDR3 covers 14 residues. The CDR3 sequence is CSAAPGQSTDTQYF. The DNA read from the CDR3 is TGCAGTGCGGCTCCCGGACAGAGCACAGATACG.

With regard to this clone: The read terminates 3 residues ahead of where the CDR3 ends, so the germline J gene completes it. J is TRBJ2-1 and V is TRBV5-1, with 11 nucleotides matching TRBD2. V shed 3 bases and J 1 base; nucleotides not matched to a gene: 9. CDR3 length: 18 residues. Germline values: CDR1 SGHRS, CDR2 YFSETQ. The covered CDR3 bases are TGCGCCAGCAGCTATCCTCTTAGCGGGGGGGCGTCCTACAATGAG. Translation gives CASSYPLSGGASYNE. The whole CDR3 protein reads CASSYPLSGGASYNEQFF.

Worth noting for this clone: Read data end 3 residues before the CDR3 end; the end is taken from the germline J gene. This chain uses TRBV5-1 with TRBJ1-1, with no clear D. Per the germline V gene, CDR1 is SGHRS and CDR2 is YFSETQ. The germline V and J ends were trimmed by 5 bases and 1 base, with 6 bases remaining between them. This CDR3 is built from 12 residues. The CDR3 loop reads CASSSGNTEAFF. The part of the CDR3 DNA that was read is TGCGCCAGCAGTTCGGGGAACACTGAA.

Partial CDR3 DNA: TGTGCCACCAAACCGGGACAGGGGAACTACGAG. This gives the protein CATKPGQGNYE. The CDR3 in full is CATKPGQGNYEQYF. The genes are TRBV19 and TRBJ2-7; 10 nucleotides line up with TRBD1. Read sequence stops 3 residues before the CDR3 end, and the germline J gene provides the missing end. This CDR3 region has 14 residues. CDR1 is LNHDA and CDR2 is SQIVND in the germline V gene (reference sequence). V trimming: 10 bases; J trimming: 3 bases; junction bases outside the gene matches: 9.

On this clone: The read ends 3 residues shy of where the CDR3 ends; the end is completed using the germline J gene. The chain employs TRBV7-6 and TRBJ1-1; D is unclear. CDR1 is SGHVS and CDR2 is FNYEAQ in the germline V gene. CDR3 size: 15 residues. Trimming stripped 4 bases from V and 0 bases from J, with 12 bases between. The sequenced CDR3 bases are TGTGCCAGCAGCTCCGTTGGAGGGTTGAACACTGAA. Translating it yields CASSSVGGLNTE. The full CDR3 is CASSSVGGLNTEAFF.

Regarding this clone: The read is 3 residues too short to cover the CDR3 end, so that end is filled in from the germline J gene. The chain uses TRBV19 and TRBJ2-2; 11 bases map to TRBD1. V trimming: 6 bases; J trimming: 6 bases; junction bases outside the gene matches: 3. The CDR3 spans 14 residues. Germline V gives CDR1 LNHDA, CDR2 SQIVND (reference sequence). The CDR3 DNA, read in part, is TGTGCCAGTAGGCCGGGACAGGGGGCCGGGGAG. It codes for CASRPGQGAGE. The complete CDR3 sequence is CASRPGQGAGELFF.

With respect to this clone: From the germline J gene comes the end of the CDR3, since the read stops 3 residues before it. The rearrangement links TRBV29-1 to TRBJ1-1; 8 positions agree with TRBD1. In germline, CDR1 is SQVTM, CDR2 ANQGSEA. V was clipped by 1 base and J by 6 bases; unmatched bases: 7. The CDR3 has 14 residues. CDR3 sequence: CSVEGGTGPPEAFF. Partial CDR3 DNA: TGCAGCGTTGAAGGTGGGACAGGTCCCCCTGAA. Complete variable domain (other parts from reference TRBV29-1 and TRBJ1-1): SAVISQKPSRDICQRGTSLTIQCQVDSQVTMMFWYRQQPGQSLTLIATANQGSEATYESGFVIDKFPISRPNLTFSTLTVSNMSPEDSSIYLCSVEGGTGPPEAFFGQGTRLTVV.

Comment on this clone: The read comes to an end 3 residues before the CDR3 does, leaving the germline J gene to fill in the end. The rearrangement joins TRBV7-9 to TRBJ2-7; 9 nucleotides match TRBD1. Germline V gene sequence: CDR1 SEHNR, CDR2 FQNEAQ (reference sequence). The junction had 6 bases not matched to a gene; V was cut back by 8 bases and J by 4 bases. The CDR3 has 13 amino acids. The chain's CDR3 is CASVPGQGYEQYF. CDR3 bases read: TGTGCCAGCGTTCCGGGACAGGGTTACGAG.

In regard to this clone: From the germline J gene comes the end of the CDR3, since the read stops 3 residues before it. The V and J genes are TRBV4-2 and TRBJ1-2; 7 bases agree with TRBD1. This CDR3 spans 14 amino acids. The trim removed 1 base at V and 6 bases at J, leaving 5 bases unmatched. Germline loops: CDR1 LGHNA, CDR2 YNFKEQ. CDR3 DNA (partial): TGTGCCAGCAGCCAAGGACAGGGTGGAGATGGC. Protein sequence: CASSQGQGGDG. In full, the CDR3 is CASSQGQGGDGYTF.

For this clone: The CDR3 end falls 3 residues outside the read, so it is completed with the germline J gene. The V call is TRBV7-6, the J call TRBJ2-3; D call uncertain. This CDR3 has 12 residues. Trimming shortened V by 5 bases and J by 8 bases, and 11 bases separated the two germline ends. Germline CDR1 and CDR2: SGHVS and FNYEAQ. The CDR3 loop reads CASSPRDGTQYF. CDR3 DNA, as far as it was read: TGTGCCAGCAGCCCCCGCGATGGTACG. The whole variable domain, remainder taken from reference TRBV7-6 and TRBJ2-3, is GAGVSQSPRYKVTKRGQDVALRCDPISGHVSLYWYRQALGQGPEFLTYFNYEAQQDKSGLPNDRFSAERPEGSISTLTIQRTEQRDSAMYRCASSPRDGTQYFGPGTRLTVL.

A note on this clone: Read coverage stops 3 residues before the CDR3 terminus; the germline J gene supplies the remainder. The rearrangement joins TRBV14 to TRBJ1-1; 8 positions agree with TRBD1. CDR3 length: 20 residues. The germline CDR1 and CDR2 sequences are SGHDN and FVKESK. Trimming removed 1 base from V and 0 bases from J; junction bases left unmatched: 16. CDR3 sequence reads: CASSQVHPGQALLMNTEAFF. The covered CDR3 bases are TGTGCCAGCAGCCAAGTCCACCCGGGACAGGCTTTACTCATGAACACTGAA.

Comment on this clone: The read gets to within 3 residues of the CDR3 end, and the germline J gene fills in the rest. This chain uses TRBV5-1 with TRBJ1-4; D perhaps matches TRBD1 (5 bases). The V end was cut by 2 bases, the J end by 0 bases, with 8 bases between. Germline V gene sequence: CDR1 SGHRS, CDR2 YFSETQ. CDR3 size: 15 residues. This CDR3 is CASSFSGATNEKLFF. The CDR3 DNA, read in part, is TGCGCCAGCAGCTTTTCGGGGGCAACTAATGAAAAA.

About this clone: Coverage ceases 3 residues before the CDR3 finishes, and the germline J gene fills in the end. The chain employs TRBV20-1 and TRBJ2-5; D is ambiguous. This CDR3 contains 10 residues. Germline lookup yields CDR1 DFQATT and CDR2 SNEGSKA (reference sequence). V lost 6 bases and J 5 bases, leaving 7 bases between the germline ends. The sequenced CDR3 bases are TGCAGTGCCTACGAGGAGACC. Encoded protein: CSAYEET. In full, the CDR3 is CSAYEETQYF.

With respect to this clone: The CDR3 end lies 3 residues beyond the end of the read and is filled in from the germline J gene. The same CDR3 can be traced to other DNA sequences in this sample. The chain recombines TRBV18 with TRBJ2-1; 8 positions agree with TRBD2. The CDR3 is 15 amino acids. In germline, CDR1 is KGHSH, CDR2 LQKENI. The V segment lost 6 bases and the J segment 5 bases; nucleotides outside the gene matches: 9. The sequenced CDR3 bases are TGTGCCAGCTCCCCCTACTCGGGGGGGGACAATGAG. Translating it yields CASSPYSGGDNE. In full, the CDR3 is CASSPYSGGDNEQFF.

Of note for this clone: The CDR3 end is not reached by the read, which stops 3 residues before it; the germline J gene fills it in. This chain joins TRBV7-8 and TRBJ2-7, with 8 bases fitting TRBD1. Germline trimming cut 2 bases from V and 3 bases from J; bases unmatched to any gene: 6. CDR1 is SGHVS, CDR2 FQNEAQ, per germline. The CDR3 is made up of 15 amino acids. The CDR3 loop is CASSLKGQEFYEQYF. The CDR3 DNA, read in part, is TGTGCCAGCAGCTTAAAGGGACAGGAGTTCTACGAG.

A word on this clone: The CDR3 end falls 3 residues outside the read, so it is completed with the germline J gene. The gene calls are TRBV7-6 and TRBJ1-4; 10 nucleotides agree with TRBD1. The CDR3 consists of 15 residues. Germline V gene data show CDR1 as SGHVS and CDR2 as FNYEAQ. The trim removed 5 bases at V and 8 bases at J, leaving 8 bases unmatched. The CDR3 reads CASSPGTGEAEKLFF. CDR3 DNA (partial): TGTGCCAGCAGCCCGGGGACAGGGGAGGCCGAAAAA.

Comment on this clone: Read coverage stops 3 residues before the CDR3 terminus; the germline J gene supplies the remainder. The rearrangement joins TRBV7-9 to TRBJ1-1; maybe TRBD1 (5 bases). Germline V gives CDR1 SEHNR, CDR2 FQNEAQ (reference sequence). Trimming shortened V by 2 bases and J by 0 bases, and 10 bases separated the two germline ends. This CDR3 is 15 amino acids long. CDR3 sequence: CASSLFLGLNTEAFF. CDR3 DNA, as far as it was read: TGTGCCAGCAGCTTATTTTTGGGGCTGAACACTGAA.

Worth noting for this clone: Germline is not matched at one junction end, which may reflect a read error. The CDR3 reads CSSSGGLETQYF. The covered CDR3 bases are TGTTCCAGCAGCGGAGGGCTAGAGACC. The rearrangement uses TRBV7-9 and TRBJ2-5, with a weak D call TRBD2 (6 bases). The CDR3 end lies 3 residues beyond the end of the read and is filled in from the germline J gene. There are 12 residues in the CDR3. Germline CDR1 SEHNR, CDR2 FQNEAQ (reference sequence).

To note about this clone: The sequenced fragment ends 3 residues before the CDR3 boundary, so the rest is inferred from the germline J gene. Other DNA sequences within the sample encode an identical CDR3. The chain has TRBV6-2 or TRBV6-3 and TRBJ2-1; D possibly corresponds to TRBD2 (5 bases). CDR1 and CDR2 (germline): MNHEY, SVGEGT. V was pared by 7 bases and J by 2 bases, with 9 bases between. The CDR3 is 13 residues long. The CDR3 sequence: CASTDYPYNEQFF. The sequenced part of the CDR3 DNA is TGTGCCAGCACCGACTACCCCTACAATGAG.

Here the CDR3 reads CASSRGTEAFF. Partial CDR3 DNA: TGTGCCAGCAGCCGGGGAACTGAA. The chain uses TRBV6-2 or TRBV6-3 and TRBJ1-1; no definite D call. The read comes to an end 3 residues before the CDR3 does, leaving the germline J gene to fill in the end. Germline V gene data show CDR1 as MNHEY and CDR2 as SVGEGT. V lost 6 bases, J lost 5 bases, and 7 bases lay in between. The CDR3 runs 11 residues.

Comment on this clone: The read gets to within 3 residues of the CDR3 end, and the germline J gene fills in the rest. V usage is TRBV2 and J usage is TRBJ1-1; TRBD1 matches at 12 bases. Germline CDR1 SNHLY, CDR2 FYNNEI. This CDR3 spans 14 amino acids. Trimming took 7 bases from V and 7 from J; bases not matched to a gene: 7. Incomplete CDR3 DNA: TGTGCCAGCATGGGACAGGGGGCGTTCGGTGAA. As protein: CASMGQGAFGE. The full CDR3 reads CASMGQGAFGEAFF.

Of note for this clone: From the germline J gene comes the end of the CDR3, since the read stops 3 residues before it. The rearrangement uses TRBV5-1 and TRBJ1-4; D not resolved. The CDR3 contains 17 residues. The V gene lost 2 bases and the J gene lost 0 bases, with 14 bases spanning the gap. Germline V gene lookup returns CDR1 SGHRS and CDR2 YFSETQ. CDR3 protein: CASSFFSGTTTNEKLFF. CDR3 DNA, as far as it was read: TGCGCCAGCAGCTTTTTTTCAGGAACCACAACTAATGAAAAA.

With regard to this clone: The CDR3 end is not reached by the read, which stops 3 residues before it; the germline J gene fills it in. The rearrangement links TRBV6-4 to TRBJ1-1; D uncertain. The germline V and J ends were trimmed by 4 bases and 0 bases, with 18 bases remaining between them. This CDR3 is 17 amino acids long. Germline V CDR1 and CDR2: MRHNA, SNTAGT. Here the CDR3 reads CASSASRVREVNTEAFF. The sequenced part of the CDR3 DNA is TGTGCCAGCAGTGCCTCCCGGGTTCGTGAGGTGAACACTGAA.